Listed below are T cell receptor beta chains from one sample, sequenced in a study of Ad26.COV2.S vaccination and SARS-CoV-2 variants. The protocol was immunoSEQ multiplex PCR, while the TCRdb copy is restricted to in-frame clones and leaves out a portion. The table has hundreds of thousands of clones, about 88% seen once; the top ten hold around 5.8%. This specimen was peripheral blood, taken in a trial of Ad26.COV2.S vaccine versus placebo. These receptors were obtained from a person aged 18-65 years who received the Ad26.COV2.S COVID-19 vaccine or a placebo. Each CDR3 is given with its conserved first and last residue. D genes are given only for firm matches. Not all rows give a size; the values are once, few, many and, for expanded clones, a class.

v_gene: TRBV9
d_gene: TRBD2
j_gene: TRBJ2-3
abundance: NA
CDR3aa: CASSVVGSGSFTDTQYF
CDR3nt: TGTGCCAGCAGCGTAGTGGGTAGCGGGAGTTTCACAGATACGCAGTATTTT

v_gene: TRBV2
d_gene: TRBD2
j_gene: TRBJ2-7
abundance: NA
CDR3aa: CASARPSSGTILYEQYF
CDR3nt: TGTGCCAGCGCCCGTCCCAGCTCCGGGACTATACTATACGAGCAGTACTTC

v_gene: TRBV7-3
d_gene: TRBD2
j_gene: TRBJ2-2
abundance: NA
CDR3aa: CASSLDRSGRDTGELFF
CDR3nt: TGTGCCAGCAGCCTTGACCGTAGCGGGAGAGACACCGGGGAGCTGTTTTTT

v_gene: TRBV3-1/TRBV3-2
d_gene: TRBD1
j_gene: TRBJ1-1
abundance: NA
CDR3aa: CASSQQGTEAFF
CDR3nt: TGTGCCAGCAGTCAACAGGGGACCGAAGCTTTCTTT

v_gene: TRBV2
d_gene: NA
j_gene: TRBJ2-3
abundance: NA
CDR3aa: CASRPAVLSRFSPTDTQYF
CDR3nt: TGTGCCAGCAGGCCAGCTGTCCTGTCTAGATTCAGTCCCACAGATACGCAGTATTTT

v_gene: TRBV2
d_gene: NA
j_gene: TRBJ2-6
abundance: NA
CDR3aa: CASRGIWGSGANVLTF
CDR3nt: TGTGCCAGCAGGGGTATTTGGGGTTCTGGGGCCAACGTCCTGACTTTC

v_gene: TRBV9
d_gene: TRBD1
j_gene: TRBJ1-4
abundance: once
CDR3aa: CASSAGGFDEKLFF
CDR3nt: TGTGCCAGCAGTGCAGGGGGCTTTGATGAAAAACTGTTTTTT

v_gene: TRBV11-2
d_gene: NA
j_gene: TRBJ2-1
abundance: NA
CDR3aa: CASSSRAFNNEQFF
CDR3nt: TGTGCCAGCAGCTCGCGGGCCTTTAACAATGAGCAGTTCTTC

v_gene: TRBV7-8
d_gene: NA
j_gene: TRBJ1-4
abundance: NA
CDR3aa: CASRERITTNEKLFF
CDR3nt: TGTGCCAGCAGAGAACGGATAACAACTAATGAAAAACTGTTTTTT

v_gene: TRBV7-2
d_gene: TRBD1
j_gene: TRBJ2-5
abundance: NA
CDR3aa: CASSFSPGQGPWGTQYF
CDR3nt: TGTGCCAGCAGCTTCAGCCCGGGACAGGGACCGTGGGGGACCCAGTACTTC

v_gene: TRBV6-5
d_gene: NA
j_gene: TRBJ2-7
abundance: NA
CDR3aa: CASRIDSTYEQYF
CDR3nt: TGTGCCAGCAGAATCGACAGTACCTACGAGCAGTACTTC

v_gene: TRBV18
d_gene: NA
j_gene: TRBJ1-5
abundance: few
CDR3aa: CASSPDSNQPQHF
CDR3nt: TGTGCCAGCTCACCTGATAGCAATCAGCCCCAGCATTTT

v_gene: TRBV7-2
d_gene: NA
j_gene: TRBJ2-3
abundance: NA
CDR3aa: CASSLVRGPDTQYF
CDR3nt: TGTGCCAGCAGCTTAGTGAGGGGCCCAGATACGCAGTATTTT

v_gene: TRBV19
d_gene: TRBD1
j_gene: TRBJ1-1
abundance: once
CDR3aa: CASSKKTGVNTEAFF
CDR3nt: TGTGCCAGTAGTAAAAAGACAGGGGTAAACACTGAAGCTTTCTTT

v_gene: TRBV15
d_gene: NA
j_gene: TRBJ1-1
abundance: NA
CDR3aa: CATSSLLLGGIEAFF
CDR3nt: TGTGCCACCAGCAGTCTCCTTCTGGGAGGTATTGAAGCTTTCTTT

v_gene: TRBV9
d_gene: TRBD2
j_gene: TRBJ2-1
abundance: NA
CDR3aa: CASSVPDGGGSYNEQFF
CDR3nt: TGTGCCAGCAGCGTACCCGACGGGGGGGGTTCCTACAATGAGCAGTTCTTC

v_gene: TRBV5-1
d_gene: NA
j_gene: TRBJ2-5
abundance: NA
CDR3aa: CASSYRDTSQETQYF
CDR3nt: TGCGCCAGCAGCTATCGGGACACAAGCCAAGAGACCCAGTACTTC

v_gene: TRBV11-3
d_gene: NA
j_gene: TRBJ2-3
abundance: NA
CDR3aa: CASSLAASSSTDTQYF
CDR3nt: TGTGCCAGCAGCTTAGCGGCTAGCAGCAGCACAGATACGCAGTATTTT

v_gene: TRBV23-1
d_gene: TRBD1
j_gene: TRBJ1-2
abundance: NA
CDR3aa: CASNWTGRCYTF
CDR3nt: TGCGCCAGCAATTGGACAGGGAGGTGCTACACCTTC

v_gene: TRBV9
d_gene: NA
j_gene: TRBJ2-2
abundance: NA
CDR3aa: CASSPLEGREGGELFF
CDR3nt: TGTGCCAGCAGCCCACTCGAGGGACGTGAGGGCGGGGAGCTGTTTTTT

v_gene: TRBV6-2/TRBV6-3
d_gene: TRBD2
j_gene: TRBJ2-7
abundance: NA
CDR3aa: CASSIAGGSNEQYF
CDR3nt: TGTGCCAGCAGTATAGCGGGAGGGTCCAACGAGCAGTACTTC

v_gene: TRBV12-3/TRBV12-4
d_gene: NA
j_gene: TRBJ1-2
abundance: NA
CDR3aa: CASSFGGYTF
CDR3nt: TGTGCCAGCAGTTTTGGGGGCTACACCTTC

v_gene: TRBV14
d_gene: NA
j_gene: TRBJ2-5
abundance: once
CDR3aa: CASSPSPVETQYF
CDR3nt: TGTGCCAGCAGCCCCAGTCCAGTAGAGACCCAGTACTTC

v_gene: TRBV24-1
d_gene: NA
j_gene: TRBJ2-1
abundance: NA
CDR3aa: CATSDLNGEQFF
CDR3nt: TGTGCCACCAGTGATTTAAACGGTGAGCAGTTCTTC

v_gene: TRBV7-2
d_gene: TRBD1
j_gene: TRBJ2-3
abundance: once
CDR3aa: CASSTPTGGIDTQYF
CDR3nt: TGTGCCAGCAGCACCCCTACAGGGGGCATAGATACGCAGTATTTT

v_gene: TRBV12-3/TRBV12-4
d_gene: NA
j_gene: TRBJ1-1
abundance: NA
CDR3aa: CASSLQGGTEAFF
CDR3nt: TGTGCCAGCAGTCTCCAGGGAGGCACTGAAGCTTTCTTT

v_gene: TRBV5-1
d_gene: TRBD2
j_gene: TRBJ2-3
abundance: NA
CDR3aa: CASSTVASGGATDTQYF
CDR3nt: TGCGCCAGCAGCACTGTGGCTAGCGGGGGGGCGACAGATACGCAGTATTTT

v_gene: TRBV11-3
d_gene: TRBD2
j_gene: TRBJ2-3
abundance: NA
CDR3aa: CASRLSSGGADTQYF
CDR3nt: TGTGCCAGCAGACTCTCTAGCGGAGGGGCAGATACGCAGTATTTT

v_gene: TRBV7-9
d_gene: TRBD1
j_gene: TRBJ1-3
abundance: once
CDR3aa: CASSAKTGSNSGNTIYF
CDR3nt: TGTGCCAGCAGCGCAAAGACAGGGTCCAACTCTGGAAACACCATATATTTT

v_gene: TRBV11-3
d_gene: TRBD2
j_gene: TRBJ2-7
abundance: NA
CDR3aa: CASSGGGEGYEQYF
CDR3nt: TGTGCCAGCAGCGGCGGGGGTGAAGGTTACGAGCAGTACTTC

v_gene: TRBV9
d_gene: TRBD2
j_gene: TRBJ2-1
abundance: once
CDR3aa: CASSPPGLAGAREQFF
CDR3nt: TGTGCCAGCAGCCCCCCGGGACTAGCGGGAGCAAGGGAGCAGTTCTTC

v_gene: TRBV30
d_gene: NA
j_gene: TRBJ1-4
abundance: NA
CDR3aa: CASQAGGVEKLFF
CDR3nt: TGTGCCTCCCAAGCAGGAGGTGTTGAAAAACTGTTTTTT

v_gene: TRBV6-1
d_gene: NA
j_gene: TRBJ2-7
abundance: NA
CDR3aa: CASSDGTSYYEQYF
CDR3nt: TGTGCCAGCAGTGACGGGACTTCCTACTACGAGCAGTACTTC

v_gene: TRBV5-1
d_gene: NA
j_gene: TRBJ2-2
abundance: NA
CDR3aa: CASSWPRAGELFF
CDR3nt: TGCGCCAGCAGCTGGCCGAGGGCGGGGGAGCTGTTTTTT

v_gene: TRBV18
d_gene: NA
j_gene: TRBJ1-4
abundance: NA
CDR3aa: CASSEATNEKLFF
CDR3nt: TGTGCCAGCTCAGAGGCAACTAATGAAAAACTGTTTTTT

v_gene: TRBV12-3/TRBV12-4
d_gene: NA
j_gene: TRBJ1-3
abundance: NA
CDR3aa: CASSKSSGNTIYF
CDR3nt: TGTGCCAGCAGTAAAAGCTCTGGAAACACCATATATTTT

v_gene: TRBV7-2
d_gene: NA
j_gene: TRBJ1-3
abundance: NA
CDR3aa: CASADPGNTIYF
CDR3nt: TGTGCCAGCGCAGACCCTGGAAACACCATATATTTT

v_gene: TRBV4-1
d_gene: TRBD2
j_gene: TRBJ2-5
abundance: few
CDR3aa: CASSRIFGTSGNQETQYF
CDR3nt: TGCGCCAGCAGCCGAATATTTGGAACTAGCGGTAACCAAGAGACCCAGTACTTC